Following are 21 T cell receptor beta chains from one sample sequenced in a study of control samples from healthy donors and cancer patients. Clones were read by immunoSEQ multiplex PCR, and TCRdb kept only the in-frame ones, dropping some. The sample contains tens of thousands of clones, 90% to 95% of which appear only once. The sample consisted of blood. The origin of the receptors is a man over 45 in good health.

About this clone: A junction end diverges from the germline sequence, so it may reflect a read error. The genes are TRBV3-1 (or the pseudogene TRBV3-2) and TRBJ1-2; D not resolved. CDR1 and CDR2 (germline): LGHDT, YNNKEL (reference sequence). This CDR3 is 11 amino acids long. The CDR3 loop reads CASSQGFAVLF. CDR3 DNA: TGTGCCAGCAGCCAAGGTTTCGCAGTACTCTTC.

The genes are TRBV24-1 and TRBJ1-5; D call uncertain. The CDR3 loop spans 13 amino acids. The V gene's germline CDR1 is KGHDR and CDR2 SFDVKD. V was trimmed by 4 bases and J by 8 bases, leaving 11 bases between them. The CDR3 region is CATSERTFEPQHF. The CDR3 DNA reads TGTGCCACCAGTGAGAGGACTTTTGAGCCCCAGCATTTT.

This sequence joins TRBV10-3 and TRBJ1-1; 7 positions match TRBD1. V shed 2 bases, J shed 1 base, and the junction held 4 bases outside the gene matches. The CDR3 is 15 amino acids. CDR1 is ENHRY, CDR2 SYGVKD, per germline. CDR3 region: CAISEGGGPNTEAFF. The CDR3 DNA reads TGTGCCATCAGTGAGGGAGGGGGCCCGAACACTGAAGCTTTCTTT.

The gene calls are TRBV9 and TRBJ2-7; D ambiguous. The V end lost 0 bases, the J end lost 4 bases, and 2 bases lay between the germline ends. CDR1 and CDR2 (germline): SGDLS, YYNGEE. There are 11 residues in the CDR3. This CDR3 reads CASSVVYEQYF. The CDR3 bases are TGTGCCAGCAGCGTAGTTTACGAGCAGTACTTC.

This chain joins TRBV6-5 and TRBJ1-5; TRBD1 might be the D (6 bases). CDR3 size: 14 residues. CDR1 is MNHEY, CDR2 SVGAGI, per germline. Deletions cut 6 bases from V and 6 bases from J, with 15 bases between. The CDR3 spells CASSLRQEGQPQHF. For the CDR3, the DNA is TGTGCCAGCAGCCTTAGACAGGAAGGTCAGCCCCAGCATTTT.

J is TRBJ2-7 and V is TRBV19; tentatively, D is TRBD2 (7 bases). CDR1 LNHDA and CDR2 SQIVND come from the germline V gene (reference sequence). Deletions cut 4 bases from V and 3 bases from J, with 10 bases between. There are 13 residues in the CDR3. For the CDR3, the DNA is TGTGCCAGTAGTAGCGGGGGCCTCTACGAGCAGTACTTC. As protein: CASSSGGLYEQYF.

The chain combines TRBV21-1 with TRBJ1-1. TRBV21-1 is marked as a pseudogene. This CDR3 comprises 14 residues. CDR3 nucleotide sequence: TGTGCCAGCAGCAAAGCTGTCCCGAACACTGAAGCTTTCTTT. Translation: CASSKAVPNTEAFF.

The chain links TRBV6-5 to TRBJ2-1, with D unclear. CDR3 length: 11 residues. V lost 2 bases to trimming and J lost 7 bases, with 3 bases between them. Germline V gene sequence: CDR1 MNHEY, CDR2 SVGAGI. The CDR3 sequence is CASSYMNEQFF. The CDR3 DNA is TGTGCCAGCAGTTACATGAATGAGCAGTTCTTC.

The V gene is TRBV9, the J gene TRBJ1-1; no definite D call. V was clipped by 0 bases and J by 8 bases, with 5 bases between them. The length of the CDR3 is 11 residues. The germline V gene has CDR1 SGDLS and CDR2 YYNGEE. Here the CDR3 reads CASSVGREAFF. The CDR3 DNA reads as TGTGCCAGCAGCGTAGGGAGAGAAGCTTTCTTT.

The J gene is TRBJ1-5, the V gene TRBV19; D gene unclear. The CDR3 is 19 residues long. The V gene's germline CDR1 is LNHDA and CDR2 SQIVND (reference sequence). Trimming took 5 bases from V and 3 from J, leaving 26 bases between them. This chain's CDR3 is CASSAPFGRGPTPNQPQHF. In DNA, the CDR3 is TGTGCCAGTAGTGCCCCCTTCGGGCGCGGGCCGACGCCCAATCAGCCCCAGCATTTT.

CDR3 residues: CASTKEGVASEDNQPQHF. DNA of the CDR3: TGTGCCAGTACAAAGGAGGGGGTCGCGAGTGAGGATAATCAGCCCCAGCATTTT. The chain is built from TRBV19 and TRBJ1-5; perhaps TRBD1 as D (6 bases). Trimming shortened V by 7 bases and J by 4 bases, and 26 bases separated the two germline ends. This CDR3 has 18 amino acids. Per germline, CDR1 LNHDA and CDR2 SQIVND (reference sequence).

V and J are TRBV19 and TRBJ1-1; possible D gene TRBD1, 6 bases. This CDR3 is 15 amino acids long. Deletions cut 4 bases from V and 0 bases from J, with 12 bases between. Germline V gene data show CDR1 as LNHDA and CDR2 as SQIVND (reference sequence). The CDR3 loop reads CASSRRQVMNTEAFF. In nucleotides, the CDR3 is TGTGCCAGTAGTAGACGACAGGTCATGAACACTGAAGCTTTCTTT. Combining the CDR3 with reference TRBV19 and TRBJ1-1 gives the whole variable domain DGGITQSPKYLFRKEGQNVTLSCEQNLNHDAMYWYRQDPGQGLRLIYYSQIVNDFQKGDIAEGYSVSREKKESFPLTVTSAQKNPTAFYLCASSRRQVMNTEAFFGQGTRLTVV.

This clone has just one count. This rearrangement joins TRBV25-1 to TRBJ1-1; D may be TRBD1 (6 bases). The germline CDR1 and CDR2 sequences are MGHDK and SYGVNS. The CDR3 has 14 residues. V was shortened by 4 bases and J by 1 base, with 10 bases between the two germline ends. For the CDR3, the DNA is TGTGCCAGCAGTGTAACAGGGACGAACACTGAAGCTTTCTTT. Its protein is CASSVTGTNTEAFF.

V and J are TRBV27 and TRBJ1-1; TRBD1 might be the D (5 bases). V lost 5 bases and J 1 base, leaving 8 bases between the germline ends. From germline, CDR1 is MNHEY and CDR2 SMNVEV (reference sequence). This CDR3 is built from 13 residues. DNA of the CDR3: TGTGCCAGCAGTGGGGCGGGGAACACTGAAGCTTTCTTT. It codes for CASSGAGNTEAFF.

This sequence joins TRBV5-1 and TRBJ1-2; tentative D call: TRBD1 (6 bases). V was shortened by 8 bases and J by 2 bases, with 19 bases between the two germline ends. The CDR3 runs 15 residues. Germline V gives CDR1 SGHRS, CDR2 YFSETQ. CDR3 nucleotide sequence: TGCGCCAGTTCTCCTACAACAGGGTGGAACTATGGCTACACCTTC. Translated: CASSPTTGWNYGYTF.

The gene calls are TRBV18 and TRBJ1-1, with a weak D call TRBD1 (5 bases). Trimming removed 3 bases at V and 1 base at J, with 12 bases between. CDR3 length: 15 amino acids. Germline values: CDR1 KGHSH, CDR2 LQKENI. CDR3: CASSPGRWGNTEAFF. CDR3 DNA: TGTGCCAGCTCACCGGGACGGTGGGGGAACACTGAAGCTTTCTTT.

The rearrangement links TRBV29-1 to TRBJ2-6; no clear D. In germline, CDR1 is SQVTM, CDR2 ANQGSEA. CDR3 length: 18 amino acids. Trimming pared 5 bases from V and 0 bases from J, leaving 20 bases between. CDR3 in DNA: TGCAGCGTTTTATTGCTGGACCTCCCCCCCTCTGGGGCCAACGTCCTGACTTTC. This encodes CSVLLLDLPPSGANVLTF.

The chain employs TRBV19 and TRBJ1-2, with 8 bases that match TRBD1. CDR3 length: 14 amino acids. V was clipped by 7 bases and J by 2 bases; unmatched bases: 6. Germline CDR1 and CDR2: LNHDA and SQIVND (reference sequence). CDR3 region: CASTPTGGNYGYTF. Written as DNA, the CDR3 is TGTGCCAGTACCCCTACAGGGGGGAACTATGGCTACACCTTC.

The rearrangement joins TRBV4-1 to TRBJ1-2, with 10 nucleotides matching TRBD1. V was pared by 3 bases and J by 2 bases, with 3 bases of the junction left unmatched. Germline CDR1 MGHRA, CDR2 YSYEKL. CDR3 size: 15 residues. The DNA of the CDR3 is TGCGCCAGCAGCCAGACAGGGGGCCGGAACTATGGCTACACCTTC. It translates to CASSQTGGRNYGYTF.

V usage is TRBV7-6 and J usage is TRBJ2-2, with 12 positions matching TRBD1. The ends lost 5 bases at V and 5 bases at J; junction bases unmatched: 9. The germline gives CDR1 SGHVS, CDR2 FNYEAQ. The CDR3 loop spans 17 amino acids. The CDR3 is CASSPGTGGLRTGELFF. CDR3 nucleotide sequence: TGTGCCAGCAGCCCCGGGACAGGGGGCTTGAGGACCGGGGAGCTGTTTTTT.

This sequence joins TRBV3-1 (or the pseudogene TRBV3-2) and TRBJ1-2; D gene unclear. The V gene's germline CDR1 is LGHDT and CDR2 YNNKEL (reference sequence). There are 11 residues in the CDR3. Trimming stripped 5 bases from V and 8 bases from J, with 9 bases between. This CDR3 is CASSSDRGYTF. CDR3 bases: TGTGCCAGCAGCTCCGACCGAGGCTACACCTTC.